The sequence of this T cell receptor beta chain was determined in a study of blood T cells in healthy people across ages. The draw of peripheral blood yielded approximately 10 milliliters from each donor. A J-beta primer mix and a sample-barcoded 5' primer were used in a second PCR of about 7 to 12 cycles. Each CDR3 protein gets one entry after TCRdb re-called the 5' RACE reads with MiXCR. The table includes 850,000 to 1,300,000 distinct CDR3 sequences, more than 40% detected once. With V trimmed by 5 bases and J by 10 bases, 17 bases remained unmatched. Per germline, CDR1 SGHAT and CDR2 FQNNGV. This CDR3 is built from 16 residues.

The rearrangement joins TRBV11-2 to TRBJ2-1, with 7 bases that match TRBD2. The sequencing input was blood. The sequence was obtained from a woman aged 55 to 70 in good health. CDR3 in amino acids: CASSLGIAGLQWEQFF. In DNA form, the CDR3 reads TGTGCCAGCAGCCTGGGGATTGCGGGACTACAATGGGAGCAGTTCTTC.